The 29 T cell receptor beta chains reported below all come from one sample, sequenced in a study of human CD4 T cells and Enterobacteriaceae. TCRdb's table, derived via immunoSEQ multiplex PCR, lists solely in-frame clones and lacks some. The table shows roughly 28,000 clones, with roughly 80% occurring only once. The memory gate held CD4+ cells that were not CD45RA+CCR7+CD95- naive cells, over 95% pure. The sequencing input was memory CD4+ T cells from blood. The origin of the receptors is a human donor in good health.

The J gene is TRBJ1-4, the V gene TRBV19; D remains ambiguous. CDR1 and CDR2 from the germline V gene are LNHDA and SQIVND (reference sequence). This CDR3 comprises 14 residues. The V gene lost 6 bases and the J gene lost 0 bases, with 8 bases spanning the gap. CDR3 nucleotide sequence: TGTGCCAGTAGCGACACAGCAACTAATGAAAAACTGTTTTTT. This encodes CASSDTATNEKLFF.

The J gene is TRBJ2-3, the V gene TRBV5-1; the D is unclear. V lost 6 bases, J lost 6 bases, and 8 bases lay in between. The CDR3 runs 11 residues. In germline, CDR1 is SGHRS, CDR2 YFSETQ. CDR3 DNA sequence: TGCGCCAGCAAGTGGTTGGATACGCAGTATTTT. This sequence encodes CASKWLDTQYF.

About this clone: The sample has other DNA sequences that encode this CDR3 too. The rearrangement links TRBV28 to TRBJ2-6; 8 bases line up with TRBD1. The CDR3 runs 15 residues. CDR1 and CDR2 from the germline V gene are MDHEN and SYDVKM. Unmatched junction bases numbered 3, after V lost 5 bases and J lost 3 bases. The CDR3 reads CASSQQGGGANVLTF. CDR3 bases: TGTGCCAGCAGTCAACAGGGGGGTGGGGCCAACGTCCTGACTTTC.

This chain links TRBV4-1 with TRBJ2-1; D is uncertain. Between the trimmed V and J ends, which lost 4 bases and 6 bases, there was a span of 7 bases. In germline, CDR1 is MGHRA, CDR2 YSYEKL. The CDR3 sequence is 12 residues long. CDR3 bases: TGCGCCAGCAGCCTCCTGGGCAATGAGCAGTTCTTC. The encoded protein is CASSLLGNEQFF.

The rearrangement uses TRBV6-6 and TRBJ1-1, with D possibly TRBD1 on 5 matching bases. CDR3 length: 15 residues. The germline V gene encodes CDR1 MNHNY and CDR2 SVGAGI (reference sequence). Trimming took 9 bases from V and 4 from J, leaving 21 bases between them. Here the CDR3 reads CASIRAEMRGTEAFF. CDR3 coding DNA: TGTGCCAGTATAAGGGCCGAAATGAGGGGCACTGAAGCTTTCTTT.

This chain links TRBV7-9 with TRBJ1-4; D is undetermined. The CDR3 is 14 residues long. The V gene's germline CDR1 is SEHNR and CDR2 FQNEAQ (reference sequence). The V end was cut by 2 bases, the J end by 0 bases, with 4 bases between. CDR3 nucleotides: TGTGCCAGCAGCTTAAGGACAACTAATGAAAAACTGTTTTTT. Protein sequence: CASSLRTTNEKLFF.

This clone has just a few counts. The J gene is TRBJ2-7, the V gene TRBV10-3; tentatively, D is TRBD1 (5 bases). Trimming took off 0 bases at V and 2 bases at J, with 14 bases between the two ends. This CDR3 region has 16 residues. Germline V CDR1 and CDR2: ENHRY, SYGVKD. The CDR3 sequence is CAISESGARWTYEQYF. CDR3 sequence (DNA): TGTGCCATCAGTGAGTCAGGGGCTAGATGGACCTACGAGCAGTACTTC.

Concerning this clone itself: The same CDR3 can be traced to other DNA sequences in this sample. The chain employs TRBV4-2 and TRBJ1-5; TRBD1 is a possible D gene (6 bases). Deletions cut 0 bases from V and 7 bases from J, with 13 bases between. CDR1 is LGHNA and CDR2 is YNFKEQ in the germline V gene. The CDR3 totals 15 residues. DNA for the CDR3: TGTGCCAGCAGCCAAGAAGGTGGGGGCAGACAGCCCCAGCATTTT. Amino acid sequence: CASSQEGGGRQPQHF.

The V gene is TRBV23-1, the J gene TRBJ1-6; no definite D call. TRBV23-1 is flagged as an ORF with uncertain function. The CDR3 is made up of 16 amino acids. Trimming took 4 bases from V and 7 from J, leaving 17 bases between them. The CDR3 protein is CASSLRVSIENSPLHF. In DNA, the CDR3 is TGCGCCAGCAGTCTTCGGGTCTCCATTGAAAATTCACCCCTCCACTTT.

CDR3 region: CFCGDSYEQYF. The CDR3 DNA sequence: TGCTTTTGTGGGGATTCCTACGAGCAGTACTTC. The chain links TRBV23-1 to TRBJ2-7, with no clear D. TRBV23-1 is an ORF for which the function is uncertain. This CDR3 region has 11 residues.

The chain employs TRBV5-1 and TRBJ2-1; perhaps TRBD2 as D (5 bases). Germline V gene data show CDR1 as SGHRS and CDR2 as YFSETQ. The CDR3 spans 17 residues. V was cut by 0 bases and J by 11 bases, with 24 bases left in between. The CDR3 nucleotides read TGCGCCAGCAGCTTGGGAACCCTAGGAGCGGCCGGCCGAAAGCAGTTCTTC. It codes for CASSLGTLGAAGRKQFF.

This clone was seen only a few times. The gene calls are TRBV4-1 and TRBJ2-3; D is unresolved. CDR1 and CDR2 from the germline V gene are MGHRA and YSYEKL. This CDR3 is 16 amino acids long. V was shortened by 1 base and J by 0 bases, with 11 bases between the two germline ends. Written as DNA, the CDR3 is TGCGCCAGCAGCCAAGTAACACGAACGAGCACAGATACGCAGTATTTT. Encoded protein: CASSQVTRTSTDTQYF.

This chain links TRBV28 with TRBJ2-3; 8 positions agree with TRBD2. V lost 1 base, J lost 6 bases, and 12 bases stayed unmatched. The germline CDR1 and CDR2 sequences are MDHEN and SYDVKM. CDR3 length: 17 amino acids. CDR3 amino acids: CASSLLAAGGPVDTQYF. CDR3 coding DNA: TGTGCCAGCAGTTTATTAGCGGCGGGAGGCCCCGTGGATACGCAGTATTTT.

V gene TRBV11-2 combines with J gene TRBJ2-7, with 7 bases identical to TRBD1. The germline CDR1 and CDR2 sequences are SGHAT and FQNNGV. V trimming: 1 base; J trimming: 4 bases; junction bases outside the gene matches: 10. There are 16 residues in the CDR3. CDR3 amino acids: CASSLVSSGQKYEQYF. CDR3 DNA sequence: TGTGCCAGCAGCTTAGTCTCCTCGGGACAGAAGTACGAGCAGTACTTC.

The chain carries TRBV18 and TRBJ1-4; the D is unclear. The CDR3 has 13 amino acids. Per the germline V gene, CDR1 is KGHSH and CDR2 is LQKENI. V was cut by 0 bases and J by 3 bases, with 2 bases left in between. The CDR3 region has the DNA TGTGCCAGCTCACCACCCGCTAATGAAAAACTGTTTTTT. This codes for CASSPPANEKLFF. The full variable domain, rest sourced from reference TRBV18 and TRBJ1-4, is NAGVMQNPRHLVRRRGQEARLRCSPMKGHSHVYWYRQLPEEGLKFMVYLQKENIIDESGMPKERFSAEFPKEGPSILRIQQVVRGDSAAYFCASSPPANEKLFFGSGTQLSVL.

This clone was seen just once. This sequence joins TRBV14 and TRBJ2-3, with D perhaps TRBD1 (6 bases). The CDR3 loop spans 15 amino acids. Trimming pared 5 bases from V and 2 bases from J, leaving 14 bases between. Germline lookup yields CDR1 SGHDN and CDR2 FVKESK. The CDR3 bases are TGTGCCAGCAGCACGATAGGACAGTCCACAGATACGCAGTATTTT. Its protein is CASSTIGQSTDTQYF.

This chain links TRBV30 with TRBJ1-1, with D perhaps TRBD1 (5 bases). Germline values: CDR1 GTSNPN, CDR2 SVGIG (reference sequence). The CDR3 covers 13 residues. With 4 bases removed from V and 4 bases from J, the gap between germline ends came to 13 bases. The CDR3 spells CAWNKGRSTEAFF. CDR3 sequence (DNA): TGTGCCTGGAATAAGGGGCGAAGCACTGAAGCTTTCTTT.

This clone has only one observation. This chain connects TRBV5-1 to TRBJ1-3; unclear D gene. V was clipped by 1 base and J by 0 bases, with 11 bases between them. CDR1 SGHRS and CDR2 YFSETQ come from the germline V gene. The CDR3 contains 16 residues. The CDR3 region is CASSLTLQGSGNTIYF. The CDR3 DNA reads TGCGCCAGCAGCTTGACCCTACAAGGCTCTGGAAACACCATATATTTT. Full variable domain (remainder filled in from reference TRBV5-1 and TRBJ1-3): KAGVTQTPRYLIKTRGQQVTLSCSPISGHRSVSWYQQTPGQGLQFLFEYFSETQRNKGNFPGRFSGRQFSNSRSEMNVSTLELGDSALYLCASSLTLQGSGNTIYFGEGSWLTVV.

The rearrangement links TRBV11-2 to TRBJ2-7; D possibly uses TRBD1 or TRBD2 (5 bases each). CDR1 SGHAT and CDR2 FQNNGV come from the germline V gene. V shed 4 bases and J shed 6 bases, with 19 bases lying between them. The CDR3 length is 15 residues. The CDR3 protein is CASSSTGAKNSEQYF. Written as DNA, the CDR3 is TGTGCCAGCAGCTCAACCGGGGCCAAGAACTCCGAGCAGTACTTC.

This CDR3 reads CASIQGASAGELFF. Written as DNA, the CDR3 is TGTGCCAGTATTCAGGGGGCATCAGCCGGGGAGCTGTTTTTT. The rearrangement links TRBV19 to TRBJ2-2; TRBD1 matches 8 bases. This CDR3 has 14 amino acids. V lost 7 bases, J lost 6 bases, and 7 bases stayed unmatched. Germline assignment: CDR1 LNHDA and CDR2 SQIVND (reference sequence).

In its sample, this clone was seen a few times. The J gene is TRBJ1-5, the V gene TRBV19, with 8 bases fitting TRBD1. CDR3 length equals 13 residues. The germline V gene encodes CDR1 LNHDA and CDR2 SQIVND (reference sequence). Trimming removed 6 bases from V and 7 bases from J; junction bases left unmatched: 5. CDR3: CASRGTGGQPQHF. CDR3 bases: TGTGCCAGTAGAGGGACAGGTGGACAGCCCCAGCATTTT.

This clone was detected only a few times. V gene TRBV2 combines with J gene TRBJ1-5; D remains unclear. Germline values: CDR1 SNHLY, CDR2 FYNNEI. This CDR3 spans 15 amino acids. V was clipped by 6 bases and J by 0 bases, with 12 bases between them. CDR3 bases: TGTGCCAGCAGAGCCGCAGGCTATAGCAATCAGCCCCAGCATTTT. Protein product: CASRAAGYSNQPQHF.

The CDR3 protein is CAMTTSGSGTDTQYF. For the CDR3, the DNA is TGTGCCATGACGACTAGCGGGAGTGGCACAGATACGCAGTATTTT. The chain is built from TRBV10-3 and TRBJ2-3; TRBD2 matches 12 bases. Per germline, CDR1 ENHRY and CDR2 SYGVKD. There are 15 residues in the CDR3. The junction had 5 bases not matched to a gene; V was cut back by 9 bases and J by 1 base.

In nucleotides, the CDR3 is TGTGCCAGCAGTCGCGGACTAGCGGCCTCCTACGAGCAGTACTTC. It codes for CASSRGLAASYEQYF. The chain combines TRBV27 with TRBJ2-7; the match to TRBD2 covers 10 bases. Germline CDR1 reads MNHEY; CDR2 reads SMNVEV (reference sequence). The CDR3 runs 15 residues. Trimming removed 5 bases from V and 0 bases from J; junction bases left unmatched: 4.

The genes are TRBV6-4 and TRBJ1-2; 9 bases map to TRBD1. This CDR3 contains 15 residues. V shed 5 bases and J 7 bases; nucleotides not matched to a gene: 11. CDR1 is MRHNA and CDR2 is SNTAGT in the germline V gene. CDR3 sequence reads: CASSTWTGELGGYTF. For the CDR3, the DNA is TGTGCCAGCAGTACCTGGACAGGGGAATTAGGTGGCTACACCTTC.

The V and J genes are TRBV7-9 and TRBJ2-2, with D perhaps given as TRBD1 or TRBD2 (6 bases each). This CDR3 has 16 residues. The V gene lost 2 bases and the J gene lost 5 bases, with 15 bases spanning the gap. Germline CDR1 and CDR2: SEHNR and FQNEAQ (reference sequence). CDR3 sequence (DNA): TGTGCCAGCAGCTTATTGGGCGGGACACGGACCGGGGAGCTGTTTTTT. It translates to CASSLLGGTRTGELFF.

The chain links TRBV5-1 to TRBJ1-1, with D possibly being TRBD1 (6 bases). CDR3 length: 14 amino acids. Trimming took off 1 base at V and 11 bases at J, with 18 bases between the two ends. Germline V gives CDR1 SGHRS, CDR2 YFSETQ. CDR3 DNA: TGCGCCAGCAGCTTGCTGGTCGGACAGACTCATGCTTTCTTT. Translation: CASSLLVGQTHAFF.

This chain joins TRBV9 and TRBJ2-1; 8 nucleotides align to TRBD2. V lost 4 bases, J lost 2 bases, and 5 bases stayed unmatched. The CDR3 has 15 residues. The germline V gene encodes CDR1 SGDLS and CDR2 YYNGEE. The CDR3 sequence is CASSTLAGPYNEQFF. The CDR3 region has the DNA TGTGCCAGCAGCACCTTAGCGGGACCCTACAATGAGCAGTTCTTC.

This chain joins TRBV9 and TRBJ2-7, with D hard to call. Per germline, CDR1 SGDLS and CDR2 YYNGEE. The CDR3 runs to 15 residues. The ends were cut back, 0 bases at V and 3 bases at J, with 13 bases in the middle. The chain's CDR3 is CASSVAPNAVYEQYF. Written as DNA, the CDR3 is TGTGCCAGCAGCGTAGCCCCCAATGCTGTCTACGAGCAGTACTTC.